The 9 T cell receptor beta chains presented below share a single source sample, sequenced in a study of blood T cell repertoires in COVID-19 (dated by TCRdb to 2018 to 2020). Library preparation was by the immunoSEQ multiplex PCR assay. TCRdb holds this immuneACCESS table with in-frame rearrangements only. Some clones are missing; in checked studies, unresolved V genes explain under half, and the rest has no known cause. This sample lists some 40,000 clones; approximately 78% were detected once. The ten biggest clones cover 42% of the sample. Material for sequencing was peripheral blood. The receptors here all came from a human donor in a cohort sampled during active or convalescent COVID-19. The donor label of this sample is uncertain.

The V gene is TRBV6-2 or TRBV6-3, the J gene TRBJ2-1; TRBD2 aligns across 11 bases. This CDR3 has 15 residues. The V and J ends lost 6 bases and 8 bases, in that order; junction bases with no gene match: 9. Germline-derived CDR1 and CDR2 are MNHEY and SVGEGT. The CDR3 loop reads CASSSRPSGRHEQFF. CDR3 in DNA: TGTGCCAGCAGCTCGAGGCCTAGCGGGAGGCATGAGCAGTTCTTC.

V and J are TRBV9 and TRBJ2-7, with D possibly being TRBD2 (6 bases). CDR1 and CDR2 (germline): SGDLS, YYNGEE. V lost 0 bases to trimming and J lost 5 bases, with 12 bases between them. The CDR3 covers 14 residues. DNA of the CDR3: TGTGCCAGCAGCGTAGCTCTAGCGTCGGACGAGCAGTACTTC. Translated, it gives CASSVALASDEQYF.

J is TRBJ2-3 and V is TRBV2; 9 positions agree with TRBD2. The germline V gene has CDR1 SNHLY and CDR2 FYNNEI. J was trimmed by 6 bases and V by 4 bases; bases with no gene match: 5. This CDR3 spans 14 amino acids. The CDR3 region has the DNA TGTGCCAGCAGTGCCGAGCGGGAGGCGGATACGCAGTATTTT. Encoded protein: CASSAEREADTQYF. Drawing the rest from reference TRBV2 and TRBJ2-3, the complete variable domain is EPEVTQTPSHQVTQMGQEVILRCVPISNHLYFYWYRQILGQKVEFLVSFYNNEISEKSEIFDDQFSVERPDGSNFTLKIRSTKLEDSAMYFCASSAEREADTQYFGPGTRLTVL.

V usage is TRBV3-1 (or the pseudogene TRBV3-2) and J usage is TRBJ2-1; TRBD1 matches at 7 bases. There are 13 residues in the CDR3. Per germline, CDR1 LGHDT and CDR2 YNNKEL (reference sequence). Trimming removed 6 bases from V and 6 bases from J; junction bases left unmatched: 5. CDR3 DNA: TGTGCCAGCAGTCCGGGACAGCCCAATGAGCAGTTCTTC. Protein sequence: CASSPGQPNEQFF.

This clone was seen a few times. CDR3 in amino acids: CASTRDRGKGNTEAFF. The CDR3 DNA reads as TGTGCCAGTACGAGGGACAGGGGAAAAGGGAACACTGAAGCTTTCTTT. The chain links TRBV19 to TRBJ1-1; 10 bases are a match to TRBD1. After removal of 7 bases from V and 1 base from J, the junction contained 9 bases not matched to a gene. Germline loops: CDR1 LNHDA, CDR2 SQIVND (reference sequence). The CDR3 has 16 residues.

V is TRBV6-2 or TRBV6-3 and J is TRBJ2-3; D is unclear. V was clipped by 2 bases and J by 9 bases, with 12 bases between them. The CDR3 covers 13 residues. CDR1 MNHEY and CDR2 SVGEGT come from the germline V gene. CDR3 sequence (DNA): TGTGCCAGCAGTTACGACGAGAGGAGAACGCAGTATTTT. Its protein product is CASSYDERRTQYF.

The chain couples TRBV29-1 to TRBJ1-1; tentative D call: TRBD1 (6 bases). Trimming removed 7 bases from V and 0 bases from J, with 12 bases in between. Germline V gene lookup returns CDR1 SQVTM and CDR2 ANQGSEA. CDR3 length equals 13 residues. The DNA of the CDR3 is TGCAGCGCCGAGGGGGGGATGAACACTGAAGCTTTCTTT. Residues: CSAEGGMNTEAFF.

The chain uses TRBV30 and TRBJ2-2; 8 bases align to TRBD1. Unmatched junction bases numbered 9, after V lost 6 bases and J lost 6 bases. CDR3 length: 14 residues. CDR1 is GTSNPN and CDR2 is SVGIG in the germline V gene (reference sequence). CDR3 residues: CACMDRAIAGELFF. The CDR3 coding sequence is TGTGCCTGCATGGACAGGGCCATAGCCGGGGAGCTGTTTTTT.

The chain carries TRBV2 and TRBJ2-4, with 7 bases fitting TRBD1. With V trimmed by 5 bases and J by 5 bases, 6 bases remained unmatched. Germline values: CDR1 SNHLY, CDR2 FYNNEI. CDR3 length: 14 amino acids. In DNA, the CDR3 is TGTGCCAGCAGTTCGACAGGGCGGGAAAACATTCAGTACTTC. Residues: CASSSTGRENIQYF.